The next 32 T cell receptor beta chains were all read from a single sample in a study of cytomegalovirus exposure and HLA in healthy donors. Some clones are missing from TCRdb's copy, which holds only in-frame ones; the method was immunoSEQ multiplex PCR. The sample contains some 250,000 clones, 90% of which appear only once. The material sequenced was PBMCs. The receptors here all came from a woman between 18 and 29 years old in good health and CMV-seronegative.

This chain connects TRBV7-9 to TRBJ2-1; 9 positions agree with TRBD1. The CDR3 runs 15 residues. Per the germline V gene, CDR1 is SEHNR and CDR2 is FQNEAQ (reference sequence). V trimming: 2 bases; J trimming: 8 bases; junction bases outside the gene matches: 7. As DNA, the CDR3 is TGTGCCAGCAGCTTAACCGGACAGGGGATCCATGAGCAGTTCTTC. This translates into CASSLTGQGIHEQFF.

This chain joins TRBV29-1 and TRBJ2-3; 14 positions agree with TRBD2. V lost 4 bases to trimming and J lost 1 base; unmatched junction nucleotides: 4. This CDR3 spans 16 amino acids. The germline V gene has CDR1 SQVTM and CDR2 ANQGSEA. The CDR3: CSVVGLAGVGTDTQYF. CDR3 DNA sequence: TGCAGCGTTGTGGGACTAGCGGGGGTAGGCACAGATACGCAGTATTTT.

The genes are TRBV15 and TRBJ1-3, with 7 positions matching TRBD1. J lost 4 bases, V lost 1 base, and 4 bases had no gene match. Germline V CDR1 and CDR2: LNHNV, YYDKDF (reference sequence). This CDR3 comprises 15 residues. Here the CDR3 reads CATSRGQGPGNTIYF. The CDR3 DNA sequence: TGTGCCACCAGCAGAGGACAGGGACCAGGAAACACCATATATTTT.

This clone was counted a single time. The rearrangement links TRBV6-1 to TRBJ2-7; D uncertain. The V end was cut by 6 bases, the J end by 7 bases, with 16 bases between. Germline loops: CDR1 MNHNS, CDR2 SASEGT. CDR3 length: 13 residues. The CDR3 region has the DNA TGTGCCAGCAGATTGCACCCGACTGGGGAGCAGTACTTC. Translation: CASRLHPTGEQYF.

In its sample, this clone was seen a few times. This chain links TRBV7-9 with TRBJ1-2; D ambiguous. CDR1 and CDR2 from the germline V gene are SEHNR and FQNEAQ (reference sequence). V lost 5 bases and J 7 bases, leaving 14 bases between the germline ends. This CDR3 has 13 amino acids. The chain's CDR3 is CASSKDLIGGYTF. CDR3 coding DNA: TGTGCCAGCAGCAAGGACTTGATTGGTGGCTACACCTTC.

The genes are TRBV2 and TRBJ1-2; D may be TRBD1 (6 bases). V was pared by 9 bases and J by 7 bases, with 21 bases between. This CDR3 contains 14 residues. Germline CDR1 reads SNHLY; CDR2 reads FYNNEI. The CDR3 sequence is CASSTGLVSVGYTF. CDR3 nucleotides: TGTGCCAGTTCAACAGGGTTAGTTTCGGTTGGCTACACCTTC.

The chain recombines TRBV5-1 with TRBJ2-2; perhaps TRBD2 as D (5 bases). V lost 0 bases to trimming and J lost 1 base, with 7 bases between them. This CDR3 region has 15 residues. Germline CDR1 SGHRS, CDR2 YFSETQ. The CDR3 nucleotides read TGCGCCAGCAGCTTGGCGCGGGTGAACACCGGGGAGCTGTTTTTT. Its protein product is CASSLARVNTGELFF.

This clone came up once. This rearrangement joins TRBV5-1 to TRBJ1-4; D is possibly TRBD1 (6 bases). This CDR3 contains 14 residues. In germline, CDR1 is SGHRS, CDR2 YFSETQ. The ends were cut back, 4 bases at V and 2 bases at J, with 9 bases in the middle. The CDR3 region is CASSHGQTNEKLFF. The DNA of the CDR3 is TGCGCCAGCAGCCATGGACAGACTAATGAAAAACTGTTTTTT.

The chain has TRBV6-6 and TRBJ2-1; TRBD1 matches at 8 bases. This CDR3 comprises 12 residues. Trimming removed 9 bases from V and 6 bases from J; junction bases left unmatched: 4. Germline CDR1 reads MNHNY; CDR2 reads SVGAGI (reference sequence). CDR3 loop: CASQTGANEQFF. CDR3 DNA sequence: TGTGCCAGTCAGACAGGGGCCAATGAGCAGTTCTTC.

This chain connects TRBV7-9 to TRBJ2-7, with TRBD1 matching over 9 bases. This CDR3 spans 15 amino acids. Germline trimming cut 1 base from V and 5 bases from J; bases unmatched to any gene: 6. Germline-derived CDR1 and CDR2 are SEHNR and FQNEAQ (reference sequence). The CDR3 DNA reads TGTGCCAGCAGCTTAGGGACAGGGGCTTACAACGAGCAGTACGTC. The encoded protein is CASSLGTGAYNEQYV.

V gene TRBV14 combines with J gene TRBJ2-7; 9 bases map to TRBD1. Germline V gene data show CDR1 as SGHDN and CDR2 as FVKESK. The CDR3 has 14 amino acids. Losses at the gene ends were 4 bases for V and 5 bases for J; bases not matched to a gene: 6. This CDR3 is CASSRRDRVNEQYF. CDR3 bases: TGTGCCAGCAGCCGCCGGGACAGGGTAAACGAGCAGTACTTC. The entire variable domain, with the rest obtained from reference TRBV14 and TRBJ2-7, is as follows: EAGVTQFPSHSVIEKGQTVTLRCDPISGHDNLYWYRRVMGKEIKFLLHFVKESKQDESGMPNNRFLAERTGGTYSTLKVQPAELEDSGVYFCASSRRDRVNEQYFGPGTRLTVT.

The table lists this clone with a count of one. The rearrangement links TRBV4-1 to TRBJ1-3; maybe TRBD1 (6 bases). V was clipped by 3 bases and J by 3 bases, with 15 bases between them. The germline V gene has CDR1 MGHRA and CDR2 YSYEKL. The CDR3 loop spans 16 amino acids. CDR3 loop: CASSHEPGQVGNTIYF. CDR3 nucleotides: TGCGCCAGCAGCCATGAACCGGGACAAGTTGGAAACACCATATATTTT.

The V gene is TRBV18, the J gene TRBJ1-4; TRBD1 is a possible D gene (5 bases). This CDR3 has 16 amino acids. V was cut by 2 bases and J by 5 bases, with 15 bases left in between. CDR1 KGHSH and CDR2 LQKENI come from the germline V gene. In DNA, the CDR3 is TGTGCCAGCTCACCAGACGTGCGGGACGGAAATGAAAAACTGTTTTTT. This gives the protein CASSPDVRDGNEKLFF.

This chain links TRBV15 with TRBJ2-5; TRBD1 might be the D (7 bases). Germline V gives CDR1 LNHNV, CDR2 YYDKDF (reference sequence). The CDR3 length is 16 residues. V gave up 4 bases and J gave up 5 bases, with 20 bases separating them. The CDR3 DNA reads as TGTGCCACCAGCACCCCGGGGAGGCCAGGGGGGGAGACCCAGTACTTC. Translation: CATSTPGRPGGETQYF.

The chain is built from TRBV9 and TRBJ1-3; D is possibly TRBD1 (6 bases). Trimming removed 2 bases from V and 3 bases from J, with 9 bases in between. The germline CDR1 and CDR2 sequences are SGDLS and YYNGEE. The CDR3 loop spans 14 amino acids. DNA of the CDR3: TGTGCCAGCAGCGTCCAGGGGCGTGGAAACACCATATATTTT. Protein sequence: CASSVQGRGNTIYF.

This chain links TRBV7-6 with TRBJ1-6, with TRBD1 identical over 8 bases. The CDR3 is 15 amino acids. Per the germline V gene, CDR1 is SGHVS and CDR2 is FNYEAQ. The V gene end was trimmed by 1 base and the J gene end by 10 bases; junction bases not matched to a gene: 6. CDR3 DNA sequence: TGTGCCAGCAGCTTAGATATGGACAGGGAATCACCCCTCCACTTT. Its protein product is CASSLDMDRESPLHF.

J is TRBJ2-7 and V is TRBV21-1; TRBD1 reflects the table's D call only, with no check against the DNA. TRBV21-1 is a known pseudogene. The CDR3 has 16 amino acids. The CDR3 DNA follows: TGTGCCAGCAGCAATTGGGACACCCGTATATGTTACGAGCAGTACGTC. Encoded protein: CASSNWDTRICYEQYV.

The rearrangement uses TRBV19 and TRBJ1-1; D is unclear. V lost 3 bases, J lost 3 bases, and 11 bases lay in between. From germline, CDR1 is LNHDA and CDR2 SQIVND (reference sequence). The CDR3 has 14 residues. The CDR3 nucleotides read TGTGCCAGTAGTATCAGAGGCCGGGACACTGAAGCTTTCTTT. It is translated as CASSIRGRDTEAFF. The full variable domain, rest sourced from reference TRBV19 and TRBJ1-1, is DGGITQSPKYLFRKEGQNVTLSCEQNLNHDAMYWYRQDPGQGLRLIYYSQIVNDFQKGDIAEGYSVSREKKESFPLTVTSAQKNPTAFYLCASSIRGRDTEAFFGQGTRLTVV.

DNA of the CDR3: TGTGCCAGCAAAGCGAGCACAGATACGCAGTATTTT. Translation: CASKASTDTQYF. The genes are TRBV6-5 and TRBJ2-3; D is unresolved. CDR3 size: 12 residues. CDR1 and CDR2 (germline): MNHEY, SVGAGI. V was clipped by 7 bases and J by 0 bases, with 5 bases between them.

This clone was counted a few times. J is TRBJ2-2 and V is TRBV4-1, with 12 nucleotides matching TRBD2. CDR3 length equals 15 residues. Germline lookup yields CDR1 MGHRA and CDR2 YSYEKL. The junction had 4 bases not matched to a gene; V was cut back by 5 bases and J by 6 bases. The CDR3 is CASSRLAGESGELFF. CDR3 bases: TGCGCCAGCAGCAGACTAGCGGGGGAATCCGGGGAGCTGTTTTTT.

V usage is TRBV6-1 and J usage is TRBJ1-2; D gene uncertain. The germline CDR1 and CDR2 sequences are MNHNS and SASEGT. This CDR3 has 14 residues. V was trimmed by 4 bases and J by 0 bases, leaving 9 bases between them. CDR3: CASSGEFTNYGYTF. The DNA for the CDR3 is TGTGCCAGCAGTGGCGAATTTACTAACTATGGCTACACCTTC.

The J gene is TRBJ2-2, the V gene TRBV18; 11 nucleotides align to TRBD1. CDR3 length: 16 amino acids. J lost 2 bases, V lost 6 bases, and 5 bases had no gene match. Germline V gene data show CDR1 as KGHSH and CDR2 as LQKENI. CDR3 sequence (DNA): TGTGCCAGCTCCCTCGGACAGGGGGCTAACACCGGGGAGCTGTTTTTT. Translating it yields CASSLGQGANTGELFF.

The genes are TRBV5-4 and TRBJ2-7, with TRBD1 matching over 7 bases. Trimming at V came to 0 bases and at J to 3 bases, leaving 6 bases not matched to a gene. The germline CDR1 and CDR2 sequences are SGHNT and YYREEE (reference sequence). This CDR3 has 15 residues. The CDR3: CASSLGRGRGYEQYF. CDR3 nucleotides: TGTGCCAGCAGCTTGGGAAGGGGGCGAGGCTACGAGCAGTACTTC.

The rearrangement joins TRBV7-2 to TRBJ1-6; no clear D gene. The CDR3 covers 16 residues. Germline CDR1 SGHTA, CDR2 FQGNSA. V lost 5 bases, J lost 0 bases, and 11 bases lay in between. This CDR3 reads CASSPTMASYNSPLHF. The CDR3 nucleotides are TGTGCCAGCAGCCCAACTATGGCCTCCTATAATTCACCCCTCCACTTT.

This CDR3 is CASSPESILAGKRDEQFF. DNA of the CDR3: TGCGCCAGCAGCCCGGAATCCATACTAGCGGGGAAGCGCGATGAGCAGTTCTTC. The chain couples TRBV5-1 to TRBJ2-1; 10 nucleotides line up with TRBD2. Germline V CDR1 and CDR2: SGHRS, YFSETQ. The V and J ends lost 4 bases and 8 bases, in that order; junction bases with no gene match: 18. The CDR3 has 18 residues.

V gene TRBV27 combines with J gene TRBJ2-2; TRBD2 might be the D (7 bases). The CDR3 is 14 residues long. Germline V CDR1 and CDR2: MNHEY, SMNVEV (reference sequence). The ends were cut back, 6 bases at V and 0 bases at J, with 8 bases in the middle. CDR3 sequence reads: CASRRGPNTGELFF. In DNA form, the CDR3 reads TGTGCCAGCAGGCGGGGGCCGAACACCGGGGAGCTGTTTTTT.

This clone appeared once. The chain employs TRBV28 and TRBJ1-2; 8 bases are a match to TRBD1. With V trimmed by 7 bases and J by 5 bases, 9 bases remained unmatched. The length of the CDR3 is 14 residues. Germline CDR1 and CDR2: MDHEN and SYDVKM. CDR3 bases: TGTGCCAGCATTGCAGGGGGCGCGGGGTATGGCTACACCTTC. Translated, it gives CASIAGGAGYGYTF.

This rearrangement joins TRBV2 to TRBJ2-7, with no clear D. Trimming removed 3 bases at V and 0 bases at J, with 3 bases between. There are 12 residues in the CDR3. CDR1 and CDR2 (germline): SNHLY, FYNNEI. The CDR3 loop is CASSDSSYEQYF. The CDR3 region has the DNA TGTGCCAGCAGTGACAGCTCCTACGAGCAGTACTTC.

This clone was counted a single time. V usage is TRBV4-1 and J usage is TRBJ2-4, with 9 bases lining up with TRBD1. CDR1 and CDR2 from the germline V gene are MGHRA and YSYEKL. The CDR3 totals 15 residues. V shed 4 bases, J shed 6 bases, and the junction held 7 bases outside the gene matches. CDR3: CASSRIQGAGNIQYF. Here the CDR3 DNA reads TGCGCCAGCAGCCGCATACAGGGGGCTGGAAACATTCAGTACTTC.

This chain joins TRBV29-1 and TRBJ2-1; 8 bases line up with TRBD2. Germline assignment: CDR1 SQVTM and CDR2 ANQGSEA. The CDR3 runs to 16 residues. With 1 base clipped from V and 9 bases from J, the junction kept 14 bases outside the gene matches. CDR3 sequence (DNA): TGCAGCGTTGAAGCTGTTCTAGCGGGCCCAGTTAGTGAGCAGTTCTTC. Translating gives CSVEAVLAGPVSEQFF.

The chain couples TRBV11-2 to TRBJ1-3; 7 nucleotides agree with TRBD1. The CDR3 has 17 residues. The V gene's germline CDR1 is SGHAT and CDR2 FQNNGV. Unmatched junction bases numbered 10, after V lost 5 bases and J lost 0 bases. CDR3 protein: CASSPPRGTDSGNTIYF. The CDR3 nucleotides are TGTGCCAGCAGCCCACCTCGAGGGACAGACTCTGGAAACACCATATATTTT.

CDR3 coding DNA: TGTGCCAGCAGTGAACCGTCTAACTATGGCTACACCTTC. As protein: CASSEPSNYGYTF. This chain uses TRBV6-1 with TRBJ1-2; D is unresolved. CDR1 is MNHNS, CDR2 SASEGT, per germline. The CDR3 length is 13 residues. With 2 bases removed from V and 0 bases from J, the gap between germline ends came to 4 bases.